A selection of T cell receptor beta chains follows, all from one sample in a study of blood T cell repertoires in COVID-19. Measured with immunoSEQ multiplex PCR; TCRdb has only the in-frame clones, and not every one. The sample yields 150,000 to 180,000 clones, over 75% seen once. The sequencing sample was made of peripheral blood. All receptors derive from a middle-aged woman with acute or convalescent COVID-19. CDR3s include the opening cysteine and the closing phenylalanine or tryptophan. The D gene is left open where the match is weak. Where a row states a size, it is once, few, many or the class of an expanded clone; other rows omit it.

j_gene: TRBJ1-1; d_gene: TRBD1; v_gene: TRBV28; abundance: NA; CDR3aa: CASSSFGTGNTEAFF; CDR3nt: TGTGCCAGCAGTTCCTTTGGGACAGGGAACACTGAAGCTTTCTTT
j_gene: TRBJ1-2; d_gene: NA; v_gene: TRBV28; abundance: NA; CDR3aa: CASSLGDGRNYGYTF; CDR3nt: TGTGCCAGCAGTTTGGGGGACGGGAGAAACTATGGCTACACCTTC
j_gene: TRBJ2-2; d_gene: TRBD1; v_gene: TRBV6-4; abundance: NA; CDR3aa: CASSPTEFDRAHTGELFF; CDR3nt: TGTGCCAGCAGCCCTACCGAATTCGACAGGGCCCACACCGGGGAGCTGTTTTTT
j_gene: TRBJ1-4; d_gene: NA; v_gene: TRBV6-5; abundance: once; CDR3aa: CASRARTPTNEKLFF; CDR3nt: TGTGCCAGCAGAGCCCGGACACCAACTAATGAAAAACTGTTTTTT
j_gene: TRBJ2-7; d_gene: NA; v_gene: TRBV11-2; abundance: NA; CDR3aa: CASSPRLSYEQYF; CDR3nt: TGTGCCAGCAGCCCCCGACTTTCCTACGAGCAGTACTTC
j_gene: TRBJ1-4; d_gene: NA; v_gene: TRBV5-6; abundance: NA; CDR3aa: CASSPLSPGESEKLFF; CDR3nt: TGTGCCAGCAGTCCGTTATCACCAGGGGAAAGTGAAAAACTGTTTTTT
j_gene: TRBJ2-7; d_gene: TRBD2; v_gene: TRBV3-1/TRBV3-2; abundance: NA; CDR3aa: CASSRGTSGVSSYEQYF; CDR3nt: TGTGCCAGCAGCCGAGGGACTAGCGGGGTCAGCTCCTACGAGCAGTACTTC
j_gene: TRBJ2-7; d_gene: TRBD2; v_gene: TRBV27; abundance: NA; CDR3aa: CASSPTSGGVEQYF; CDR3nt: TGTGCCAGCAGTCCGACTAGCGGGGGTGTCGAGCAGTACTTC
j_gene: TRBJ2-1; d_gene: TRBD2; v_gene: TRBV15; abundance: NA; CDR3aa: CATSRDSFIRSGHSYNEQFF; CDR3nt: TGTGCCACCAGCAGAGATTCATTTATACGTAGCGGGCACTCCTACAATGAGCAGTTCTTC
j_gene: TRBJ2-7; d_gene: NA; v_gene: TRBV15; abundance: NA; CDR3aa: CATSASTSYEQYF; CDR3nt: TGTGCCACCAGCGCCAGTACCAGTTACGAGCAGTACTTC
j_gene: TRBJ2-1; d_gene: NA; v_gene: TRBV7-9; abundance: NA; CDR3aa: CASSLANAGDEQFF; CDR3nt: TGTGCCAGCAGCTTAGCCAATGCGGGCGATGAGCAGTTCTTC
j_gene: TRBJ1-5; d_gene: NA; v_gene: TRBV5-6; abundance: NA; CDR3aa: CASSLRGLYNQPQHF; CDR3nt: TGTGCCAGCAGCTTGCGAGGACTGTACAATCAGCCCCAGCATTTT
j_gene: TRBJ1-3; d_gene: NA; v_gene: TRBV12-3/TRBV12-4; abundance: NA; CDR3aa: CASSLGRGDTIYF; CDR3nt: TGTGCCAGCAGTTTGGGCAGGGGTGACACCATATATTTT
j_gene: TRBJ2-2; d_gene: NA; v_gene: TRBV5-1; abundance: NA; CDR3aa: CASSRDNSDRTGELFF; CDR3nt: TGCGCCAGCAGCCGCGACAATAGTGATCGCACCGGGGAGCTGTTTTTT
j_gene: TRBJ2-3; d_gene: TRBD2; v_gene: TRBV3-1/TRBV3-2; abundance: once; CDR3aa: CASSQDPGGTDTQYF; CDR3nt: TGTGCCAGCAGCCAAGATCCGGGGGGAACAGATACGCAGTATTTT
j_gene: TRBJ2-3; d_gene: TRBD2; v_gene: TRBV5-1; abundance: once; CDR3aa: CASSNGLATSTDTQYF; CDR3nt: TGCGCCAGCAGCAATGGACTAGCGACTAGCACAGATACGCAGTATTTT
j_gene: TRBJ1-4; d_gene: NA; v_gene: TRBV4-1; abundance: once; CDR3aa: CASSQGQGIQKKLFF; CDR3nt: TGCGCCAGCAGCCAAGGGCAGGGGATCCAAAAAAAACTGTTTTTT
j_gene: TRBJ2-5; d_gene: NA; v_gene: TRBV10-3; abundance: NA; CDR3aa: CAIRPGAKETQYF; CDR3nt: TGTGCCATCCGTCCAGGGGCCAAAGAGACCCAGTACTTC
j_gene: TRBJ1-2; d_gene: TRBD1; v_gene: TRBV27; abundance: NA; CDR3aa: CASTPGTGGSYGYTF; CDR3nt: TGTGCCAGCACCCCCGGGACAGGGGGCTCGTATGGCTACACCTTC
j_gene: TRBJ1-1; d_gene: TRBD1; v_gene: TRBV18; abundance: NA; CDR3aa: CASSLGTGFEAFF; CDR3nt: TGTGCCAGCTCACTAGGGACAGGTTTTGAAGCTTTCTTT
j_gene: TRBJ1-2; d_gene: NA; v_gene: TRBV4-1; abundance: NA; CDR3aa: CASSQEGERGYGYTF; CDR3nt: TGCGCCAGCAGCCAAGAAGGTGAGCGGGGCTATGGCTACACCTTC
j_gene: TRBJ2-3; d_gene: NA; v_gene: TRBV29-1; abundance: NA; CDR3aa: CSVETESVTDTQYF; CDR3nt: TGCAGCGTTGAAACAGAGTCTGTCACAGATACGCAGTATTTT
j_gene: TRBJ2-3; d_gene: TRBD2; v_gene: TRBV7-3; abundance: NA; CDR3aa: CASSSPDGTRMYF; CDR3nt: TGTGCCAGCAGCTCGCCGGATGGGACTAGAATGTATTTT
j_gene: TRBJ2-7; d_gene: TRBD1; v_gene: TRBV19; abundance: NA; CDR3aa: CASSDTGTGSPYEQYF; CDR3nt: TGTGCCAGTAGTGACACCGGGACAGGGTCTCCCTACGAGCAGTACTTC
j_gene: TRBJ1-2; d_gene: NA; v_gene: TRBV30; abundance: NA; CDR3aa: CAWSQGNYGYTF; CDR3nt: TGTGCCTGGAGTCAGGGGAACTATGGCTACACCTTC
j_gene: TRBJ2-1; d_gene: NA; v_gene: TRBV7-9; abundance: NA; CDR3aa: CASSLGGANEQFF; CDR3nt: TGTGCCAGCAGCCTGGGCGGGGCCAATGAGCAGTTCTTC
j_gene: TRBJ1-3; d_gene: NA; v_gene: TRBV11-2; abundance: once; CDR3aa: CASSSLQGAGNTIYF; CDR3nt: TGTGCCAGCAGCTCGCTACAGGGTGCTGGAAACACCATATATTTT
j_gene: TRBJ1-6; d_gene: TRBD1; v_gene: TRBV6-1; abundance: NA; CDR3aa: CASSDRDRNSPLHF; CDR3nt: TGTGCCAGCAGTGACCGGGACAGGAATTCACCCCTCCACTTT
j_gene: TRBJ2-3; d_gene: NA; v_gene: TRBV5-8; abundance: once; CDR3aa: CASNGGAFTDTQYF; CDR3nt: TGTGCCAGCAACGGCGGAGCATTTACAGATACGCAGTATTTT
j_gene: TRBJ1-6; d_gene: TRBD1; v_gene: TRBV25-1; abundance: NA; CDR3aa: CASSERTGTANYNSPLHF; CDR3nt: TGTGCCAGCAGTGAACGTACCGGGACAGCGAACTATAATTCACCCCTCCACTTT
j_gene: TRBJ2-3; d_gene: TRBD2; v_gene: TRBV9; abundance: NA; CDR3aa: CASRLQAGPSDTQYF; CDR3nt: TGTGCCAGCCGCTTGCAAGCGGGGCCCTCAGATACGCAGTATTTT